These 5 T cell receptor beta chains came from one sample sequenced in a study of blood T cell repertoires in COVID-19. Produced via immunoSEQ multiplex PCR; TCRdb's table is partial and in-frame only. The sample has 200,000 to 250,000 clones, 86% seen once; the top ten hold roughly 10%. The specimen was peripheral blood. Receptors were obtained from a woman aged 45-65 years with COVID-19, enrolled during active disease.

The gene calls are TRBV7-9 and TRBJ2-1; 7 nucleotides align to TRBD1. Trimming took 11 bases from V and 9 from J; bases not matched to a gene: 19. CDR3 length: 15 residues. CDR1 SEHNR and CDR2 FQNEAQ come from the germline V gene (reference sequence). CDR3 protein: CALSAEGGGGSEQFF. The DNA for the CDR3 is TGTGCCCTCTCTGCCGAAGGGGGCGGTGGAAGTGAGCAGTTCTTC.

The chain couples TRBV27 to TRBJ2-3, with D possibly being TRBD2 (5 bases). There are 11 residues in the CDR3. Germline-derived CDR1 and CDR2 are MNHEY and SMNVEV (reference sequence). V lost 8 bases, J lost 6 bases, and 9 bases lay in between. CDR3 coding DNA: TGTGCCAGCGGACTGGGGGATACGCAGTATTTT. Its protein product is CASGLGDTQYF.

This chain connects TRBV20-1 to TRBJ1-2, with 7 positions matching TRBD1. The CDR3 extends over 15 amino acids. V gave up 3 bases and J gave up 5 bases; unmatched junction bases: 12. The germline V gene encodes CDR1 DFQATT and CDR2 SNEGSKA (reference sequence). The CDR3 DNA sequence: TGCAGTGCTAGTCTAATGACAGGGAAAGGGTATGGCTACACCTTC. Its translation: CSASLMTGKGYGYTF.

The chain uses TRBV19 and TRBJ1-2; D perhaps matches TRBD1 (6 bases). CDR3 length equals 13 residues. Germline V gene sequence: CDR1 LNHDA, CDR2 SQIVND (reference sequence). V lost 4 bases and J lost 3, with 9 bases in between. The CDR3 bases are TGTGCCAGTAGTACGCAGGGGCACTATGGCTACACCTTC. Translated, it gives CASSTQGHYGYTF.

Only one count was recorded for this clone. In DNA, the CDR3 is TGTGCCAGCAGCCAAGATCAGGGGACAGACTATGGCTACACCTTC. It yields the protein CASSQDQGTDYGYTF. This chain joins TRBV14 and TRBJ1-2; 7 bases agree with TRBD1. This CDR3 spans 15 amino acids. Trimming removed 0 bases from V and 3 bases from J; junction bases left unmatched: 4. Germline V lookup: CDR1 SGHDN, CDR2 FVKESK.